The T cell receptor beta chain described here comes from a study of CD8 T cells in ankylosing spondylitis. J was trimmed by 1 base and V by 5 bases; bases with no gene match: 13. The CDR3 loop spans 16 amino acids. Germline V gene sequence: CDR1 DFQATT, CDR2 SNEGSKA (reference sequence). TCRdb reanalysed the 5' RACE reads using MiXCR and keeps one entry per CDR3 protein. The sample holds approximately 200,000 distinct CDR3 sequences; roughly 13% are singletons and the top ten take approximately 16%. The receptor was derived from a male donor with ankylosing spondylitis or in good health (not recorded which). The rearrangement uses TRBV20-1 and TRBJ2-7; 8 bases are shared with TRBD2. The sample was blood, either unsorted or a sorted T cell fraction (not recorded which). In DNA, the CDR3 is TGCAGTGCTTTCTTACCTCTCCAGCGGGGGTCCTACGAGCAGTACTTC. The encoded protein is CSAFLPLQRGSYEQYF.